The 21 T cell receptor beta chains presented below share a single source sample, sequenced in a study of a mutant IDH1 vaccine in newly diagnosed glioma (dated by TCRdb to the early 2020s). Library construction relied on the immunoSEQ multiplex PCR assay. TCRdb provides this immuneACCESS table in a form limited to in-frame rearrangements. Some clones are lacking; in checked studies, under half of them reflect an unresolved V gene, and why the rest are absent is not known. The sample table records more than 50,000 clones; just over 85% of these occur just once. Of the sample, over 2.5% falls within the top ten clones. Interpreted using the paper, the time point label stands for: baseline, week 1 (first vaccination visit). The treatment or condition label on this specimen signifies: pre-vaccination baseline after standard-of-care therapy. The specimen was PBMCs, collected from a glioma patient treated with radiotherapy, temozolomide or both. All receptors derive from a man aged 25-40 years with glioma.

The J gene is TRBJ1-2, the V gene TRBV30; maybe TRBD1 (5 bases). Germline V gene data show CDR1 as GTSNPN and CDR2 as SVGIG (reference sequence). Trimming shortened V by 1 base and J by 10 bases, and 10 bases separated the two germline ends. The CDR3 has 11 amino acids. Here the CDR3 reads CAWSEGTFYTF. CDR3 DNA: TGTGCCTGGAGTGAGGGGACCTTCTACACCTTC.

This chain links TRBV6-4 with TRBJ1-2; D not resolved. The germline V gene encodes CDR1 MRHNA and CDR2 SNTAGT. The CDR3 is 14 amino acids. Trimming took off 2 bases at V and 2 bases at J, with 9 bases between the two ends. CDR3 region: CASSDPNKNYGYTF. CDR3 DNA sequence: TGTGCCAGCAGTGACCCGAATAAAAACTATGGCTACACCTTC.

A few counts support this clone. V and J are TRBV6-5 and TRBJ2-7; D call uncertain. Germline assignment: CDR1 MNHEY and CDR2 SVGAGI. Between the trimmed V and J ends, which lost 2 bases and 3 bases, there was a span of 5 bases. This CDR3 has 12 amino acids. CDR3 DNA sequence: TGTGCCAGCAGTTACGGGGTCTACGAGCAGTACTTC. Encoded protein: CASSYGVYEQYF.

CDR3 DNA sequence: TGTGCCAGCAGCTTGGGGTCAACCGGCGTGGAGACCCAGTACTTC. Translating gives CASSLGSTGVETQYF. This chain joins TRBV7-7 and TRBJ2-5; D is uncertain. Trimming shortened V by 3 bases and J by 5 bases, and 16 bases separated the two germline ends. CDR3 length equals 15 residues. CDR1 is SSHAT and CDR2 is FNYEAQ in the germline V gene (reference sequence).

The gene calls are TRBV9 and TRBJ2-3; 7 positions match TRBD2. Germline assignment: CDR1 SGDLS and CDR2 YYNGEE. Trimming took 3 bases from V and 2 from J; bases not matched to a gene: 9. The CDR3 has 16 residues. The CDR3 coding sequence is TGTGCCAGCAGCGATCCTCTAGCGGACACCACAGATACGCAGTATTTT. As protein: CASSDPLADTTDTQYF.

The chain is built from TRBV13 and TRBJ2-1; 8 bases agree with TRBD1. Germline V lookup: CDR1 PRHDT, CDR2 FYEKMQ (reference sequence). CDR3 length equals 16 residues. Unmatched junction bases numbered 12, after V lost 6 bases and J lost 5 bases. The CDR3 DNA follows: TGTGCCAGCAGAAACGACAGGGGATTGGGCCACAATGAGCAGTTCTTC. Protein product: CASRNDRGLGHNEQFF.

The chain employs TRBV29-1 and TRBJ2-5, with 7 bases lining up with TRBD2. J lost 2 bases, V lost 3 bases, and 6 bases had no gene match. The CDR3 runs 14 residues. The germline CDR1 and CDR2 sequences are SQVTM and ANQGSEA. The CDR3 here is CSVEGRLAQETQYF. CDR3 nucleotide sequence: TGCAGCGTTGAGGGTCGACTAGCTCAAGAGACCCAGTACTTC.

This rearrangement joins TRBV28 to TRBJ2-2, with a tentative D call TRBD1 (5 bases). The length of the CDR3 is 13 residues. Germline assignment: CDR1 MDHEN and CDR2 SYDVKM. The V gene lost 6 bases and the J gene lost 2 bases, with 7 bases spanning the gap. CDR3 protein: CASSGHNTGELFF. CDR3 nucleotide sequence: TGTGCCAGCAGCGGACATAACACCGGGGAGCTGTTTTTT.

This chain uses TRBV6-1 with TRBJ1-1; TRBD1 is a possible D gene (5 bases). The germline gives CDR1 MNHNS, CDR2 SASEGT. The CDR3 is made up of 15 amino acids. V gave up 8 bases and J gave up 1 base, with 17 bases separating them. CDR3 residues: CASPKGAAQNTEAFF. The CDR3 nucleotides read TGTGCCAGCCCAAAAGGGGCGGCACAGAACACTGAAGCTTTCTTT.

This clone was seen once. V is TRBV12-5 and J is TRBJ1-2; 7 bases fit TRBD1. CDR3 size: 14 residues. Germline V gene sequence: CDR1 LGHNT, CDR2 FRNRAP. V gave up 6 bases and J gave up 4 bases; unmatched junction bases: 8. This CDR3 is CASGSGQVGYGYTF. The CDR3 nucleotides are TGTGCTAGTGGATCCGGACAGGTTGGCTATGGCTACACCTTC.

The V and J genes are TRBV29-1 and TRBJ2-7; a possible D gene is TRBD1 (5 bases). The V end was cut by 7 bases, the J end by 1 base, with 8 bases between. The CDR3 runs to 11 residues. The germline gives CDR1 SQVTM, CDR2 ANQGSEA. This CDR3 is CSARVSYEQYF. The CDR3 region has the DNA TGCAGCGCCAGGGTTTCCTACGAGCAGTACTTC.

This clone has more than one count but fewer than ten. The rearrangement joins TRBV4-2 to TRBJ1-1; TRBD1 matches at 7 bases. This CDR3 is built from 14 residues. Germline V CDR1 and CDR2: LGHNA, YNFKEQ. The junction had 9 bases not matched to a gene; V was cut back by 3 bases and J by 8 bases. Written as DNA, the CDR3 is TGTGCCAGCAGCCAGATACTCCGGGACAGCGAAGCTTTCTTT. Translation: CASSQILRDSEAFF.

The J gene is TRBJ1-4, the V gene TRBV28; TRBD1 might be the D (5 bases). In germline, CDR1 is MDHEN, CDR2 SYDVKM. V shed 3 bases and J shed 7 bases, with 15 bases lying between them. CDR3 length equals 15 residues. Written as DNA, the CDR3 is TGTGCCAGCAGTTTGGGGGGGGTTTTAGGTGAAAAACTGTTTTTT. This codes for CASSLGGVLGEKLFF. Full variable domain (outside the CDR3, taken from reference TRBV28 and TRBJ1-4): DVKVTQSSRYLVKRTGEKVFLECVQDMDHENMFWYRQDPGLGLRLIYFSYDVKMKEKGDIPEGYSVSREKKERFSLILESASTNQTSMYLCASSLGGVLGEKLFFGSGTQLSVL.

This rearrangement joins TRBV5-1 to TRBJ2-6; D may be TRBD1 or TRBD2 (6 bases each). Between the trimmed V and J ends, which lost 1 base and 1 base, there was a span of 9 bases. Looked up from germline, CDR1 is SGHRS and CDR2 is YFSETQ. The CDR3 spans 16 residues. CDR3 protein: CASSLTGTSGANVLTF. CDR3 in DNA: TGCGCCAGCAGCTTGACAGGGACTTCTGGGGCCAACGTCCTGACTTTC.

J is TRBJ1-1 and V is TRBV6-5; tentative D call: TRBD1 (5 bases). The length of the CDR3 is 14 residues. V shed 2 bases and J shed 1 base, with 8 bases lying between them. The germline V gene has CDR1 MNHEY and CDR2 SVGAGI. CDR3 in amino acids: CASSYDRPNTEAFF. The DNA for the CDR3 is TGTGCCAGCAGTTACGACAGACCGAACACTGAAGCTTTCTTT.

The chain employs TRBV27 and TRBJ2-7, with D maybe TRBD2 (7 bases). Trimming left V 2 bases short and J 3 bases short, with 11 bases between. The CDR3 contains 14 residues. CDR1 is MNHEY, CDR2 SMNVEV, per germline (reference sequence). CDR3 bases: TGTGCCAGCAGTTTAGGCGGGGGCTTCTACGAGCAGTACTTC. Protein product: CASSLGGGFYEQYF.

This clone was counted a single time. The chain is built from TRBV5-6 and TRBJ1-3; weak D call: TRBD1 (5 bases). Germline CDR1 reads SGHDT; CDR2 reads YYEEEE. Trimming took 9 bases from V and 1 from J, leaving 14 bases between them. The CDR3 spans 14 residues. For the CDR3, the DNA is TGTGCCACCTTTGGGCGGGGGTCTGGAAACACCATATATTTT. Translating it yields CATFGRGSGNTIYF.

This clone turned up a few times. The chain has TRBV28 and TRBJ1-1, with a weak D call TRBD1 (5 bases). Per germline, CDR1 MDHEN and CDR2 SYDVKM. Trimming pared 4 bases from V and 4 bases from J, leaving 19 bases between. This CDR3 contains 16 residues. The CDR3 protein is CASSSSGLTAFTEAFF. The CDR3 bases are TGTGCCAGCAGTTCCTCAGGGTTAACTGCGTTCACTGAAGCTTTCTTT.

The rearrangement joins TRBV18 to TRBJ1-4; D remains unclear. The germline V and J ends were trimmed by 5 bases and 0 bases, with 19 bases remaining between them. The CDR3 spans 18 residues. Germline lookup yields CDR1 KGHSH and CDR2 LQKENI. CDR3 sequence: CASSSIRLQPATNEKLFF. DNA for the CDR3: TGTGCCAGCTCATCCATTCGACTGCAACCAGCAACTAATGAAAAACTGTTTTTT.

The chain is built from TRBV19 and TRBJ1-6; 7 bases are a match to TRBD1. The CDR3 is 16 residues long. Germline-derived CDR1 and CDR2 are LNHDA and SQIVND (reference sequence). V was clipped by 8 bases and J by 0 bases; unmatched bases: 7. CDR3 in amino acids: CASSGQLSSYNSPLHF. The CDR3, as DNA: TGTGCCAGTTCGGGACAGTTGAGCTCCTATAATTCACCCCTCCACTTT.

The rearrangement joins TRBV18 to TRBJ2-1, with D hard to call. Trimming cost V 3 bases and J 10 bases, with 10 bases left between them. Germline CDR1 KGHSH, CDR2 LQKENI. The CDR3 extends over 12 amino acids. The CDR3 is CASSPLMNEQFF. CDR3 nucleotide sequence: TGTGCCAGCTCACCGCTAATGAACGAGCAGTTCTTC. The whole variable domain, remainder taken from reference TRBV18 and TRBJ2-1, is NAGVMQNPRHLVRRRGQEARLRCSPMKGHSHVYWYRQLPEEGLKFMVYLQKENIIDESGMPKERFSAEFPKEGPSILRIQQVVRGDSAAYFCASSPLMNEQFFGPGTRLTVL.